This T cell receptor beta chain was identified during a study of blood T cell repertoires in COVID-19. Looking at the study overall: PBMCs, B-cell-depleted T cells, or T cells were the source of the cDNA or gDNA that made up the material.

Per the study methods: Estimates of nucleated cell counts were drawn from the amplification of reference gene primers. The table came from immunoSEQ multiplex PCR; TCRdb's copy has only in-frame clones and leaves some out. Clone size and V and J calls were adopted from that table, with D and trimming inferred from the DNA. Found here are tens of thousands of clones, more than 75% of them singletons; the top ten hold about 14%. With 4 bases clipped from V and 6 bases from J, the junction kept 5 bases outside the gene matches. The germline CDR1 and CDR2 sequences are LGHNA and YNFKEQ. CDR3 length: 14 amino acids.

Sequencing was done on a sample of peripheral blood. The sequence was collected from a human donor in a cohort sampled during active COVID-19. The donor label of this sample is uncertain. The chain carries TRBV4-2 and TRBJ1-4, with TRBD1 matching over 7 bases. The CDR3 DNA follows: TGTGCCAGCAGCCCACAGGGGAAGTATGAAAAACTGTTTTTT. Its translation: CASSPQGKYEKLFF.